The clone carrying this T cell receptor (beta chain) was seen repeatedly, ten times or more. Its antigen is not identified. Nobody among the patients had been given any treatment before thyroid surgery. This specimen comes from a study of metastatic and nonmetastatic thyroid tumors. About the research overall: Patients with malignant and benign thyroid disease provided blood and tumor or nodule tissue, whose repertoires were compared. General study points: Malignant thyroid tumors reportedly exceeded benign nodules significantly in TCR beta diversity, with the difference appearing in blood and tumor.

TCRdb re-processed the PCR reads through MiXCR. The table records 60,000 or so clones, 30% of them present only once. V dropped 1 base and J dropped 2; count of bases not matched to a gene: 9. CDR1 and CDR2 from the germline V gene are SGHDT and YYEEEE. There are 17 residues in the CDR3. The source material was blood. This clonotype was obtained from a female donor with papillary thyroid cancer or a benign thyroid nodule (not recorded which). Some clones in this sample may be carry-over from other donors' samples. The chain has TRBV5-6 and TRBJ1-2; 9 nucleotides align to TRBD1. CDR3 amino acids: CASSLPQTGGLNYGYTF. The CDR3 DNA reads TGTGCCAGCAGCTTGCCCCAGACAGGGGGGCTAAACTATGGCTACACCTTC.